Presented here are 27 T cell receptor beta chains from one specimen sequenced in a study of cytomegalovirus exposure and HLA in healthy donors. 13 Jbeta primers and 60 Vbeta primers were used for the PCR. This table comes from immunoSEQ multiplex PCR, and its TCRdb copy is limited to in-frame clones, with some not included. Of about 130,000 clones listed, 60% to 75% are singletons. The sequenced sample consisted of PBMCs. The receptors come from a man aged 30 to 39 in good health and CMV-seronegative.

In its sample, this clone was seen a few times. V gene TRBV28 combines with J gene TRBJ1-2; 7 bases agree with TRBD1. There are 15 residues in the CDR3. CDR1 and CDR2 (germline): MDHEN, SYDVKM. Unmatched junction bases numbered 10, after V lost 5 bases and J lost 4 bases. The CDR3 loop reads CASSPQDRDLYGYTF. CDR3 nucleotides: TGTGCCAGCAGTCCACAAGACAGGGACCTCTATGGCTACACCTTC.

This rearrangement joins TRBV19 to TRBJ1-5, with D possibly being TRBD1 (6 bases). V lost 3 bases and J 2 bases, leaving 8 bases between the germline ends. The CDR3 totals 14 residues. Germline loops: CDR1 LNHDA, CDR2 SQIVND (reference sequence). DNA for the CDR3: TGTGCCAGTAGTATGTCAGGGGGCAATCAGCCCCAGCATTTT. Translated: CASSMSGGNQPQHF.

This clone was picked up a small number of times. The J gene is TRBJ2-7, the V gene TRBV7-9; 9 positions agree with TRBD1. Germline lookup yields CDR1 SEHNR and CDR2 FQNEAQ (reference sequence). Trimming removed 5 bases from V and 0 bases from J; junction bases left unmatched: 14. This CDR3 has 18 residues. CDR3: CASSDAGPQGALSYEQYF. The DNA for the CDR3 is TGTGCCAGCAGCGATGCCGGCCCACAGGGGGCCCTCTCCTACGAGCAGTACTTC.

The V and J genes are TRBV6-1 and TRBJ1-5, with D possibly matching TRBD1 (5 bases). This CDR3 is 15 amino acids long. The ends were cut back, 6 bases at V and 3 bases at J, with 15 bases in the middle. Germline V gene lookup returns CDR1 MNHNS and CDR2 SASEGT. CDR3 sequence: CASRPEARVNQPQHF. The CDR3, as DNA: TGTGCCAGCAGACCGGAAGCCAGGGTCAATCAGCCCCAGCATTTT.

The CDR3 reads CASTTGNTIYF. In nucleotides, the CDR3 is TGTGCCAGCACTACTGGAAACACCATATATTTT. The gene calls are TRBV28 and TRBJ1-3; D is unresolved. Germline CDR1 and CDR2: MDHEN and SYDVKM. Trimming shortened V by 7 bases and J by 2 bases, and 3 bases separated the two germline ends. This CDR3 is built from 11 residues.

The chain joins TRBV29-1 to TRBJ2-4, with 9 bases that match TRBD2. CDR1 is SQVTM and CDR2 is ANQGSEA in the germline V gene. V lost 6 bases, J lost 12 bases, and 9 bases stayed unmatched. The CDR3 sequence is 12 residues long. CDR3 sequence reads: CSVGTSLDSQYF. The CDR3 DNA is TGCAGCGTCGGGACTAGCCTCGACAGTCAGTACTTC.

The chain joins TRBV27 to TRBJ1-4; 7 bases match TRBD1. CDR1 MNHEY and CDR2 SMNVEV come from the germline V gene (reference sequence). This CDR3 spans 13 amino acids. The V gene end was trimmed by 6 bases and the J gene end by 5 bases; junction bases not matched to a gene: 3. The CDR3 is CASRDRTNEKLFF. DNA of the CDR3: TGTGCCAGCAGGGACAGGACAAATGAAAAACTGTTTTTT.

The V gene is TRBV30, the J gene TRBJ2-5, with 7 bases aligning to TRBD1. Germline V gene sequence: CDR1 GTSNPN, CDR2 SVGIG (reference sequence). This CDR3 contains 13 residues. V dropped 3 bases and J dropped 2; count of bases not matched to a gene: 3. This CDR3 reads CAWRRGPQETQYF. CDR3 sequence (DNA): TGTGCCTGGAGAAGGGGGCCTCAAGAGACCCAGTACTTC.

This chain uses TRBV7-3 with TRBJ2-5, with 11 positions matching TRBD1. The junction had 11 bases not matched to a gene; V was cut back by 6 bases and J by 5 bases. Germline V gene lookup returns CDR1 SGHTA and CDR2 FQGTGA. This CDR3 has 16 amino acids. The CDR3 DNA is TGTGCCAGCAGTTTGAGCGGACAGGGGGCAGGGGAGACCCAGTACTTC. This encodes CASSLSGQGAGETQYF.

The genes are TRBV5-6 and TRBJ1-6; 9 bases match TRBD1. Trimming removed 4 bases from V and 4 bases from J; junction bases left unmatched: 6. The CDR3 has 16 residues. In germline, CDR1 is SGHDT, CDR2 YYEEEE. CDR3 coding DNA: TGTGCCAGCAGCCCAGACAGGGGGACATATAATTCACCCCTCCACTTT. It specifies CASSPDRGTYNSPLHF.

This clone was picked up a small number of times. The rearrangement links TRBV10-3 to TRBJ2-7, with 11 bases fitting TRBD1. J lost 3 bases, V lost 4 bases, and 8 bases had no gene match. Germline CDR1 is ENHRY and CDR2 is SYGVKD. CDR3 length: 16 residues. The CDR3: CAISAGTGQGDYEQYF. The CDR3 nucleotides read TGTGCCATCAGTGCTGGTACGGGACAGGGGGACTACGAGCAGTACTTC.

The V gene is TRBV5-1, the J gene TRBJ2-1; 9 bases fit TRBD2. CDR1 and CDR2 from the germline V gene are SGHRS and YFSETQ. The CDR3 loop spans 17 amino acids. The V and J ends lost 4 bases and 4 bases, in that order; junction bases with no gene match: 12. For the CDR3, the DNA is TGCGCCAGCAGCCCCAATGGAGCGGGAGGCCAGTACAATGAGCAGTTCTTC. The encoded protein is CASSPNGAGGQYNEQFF.

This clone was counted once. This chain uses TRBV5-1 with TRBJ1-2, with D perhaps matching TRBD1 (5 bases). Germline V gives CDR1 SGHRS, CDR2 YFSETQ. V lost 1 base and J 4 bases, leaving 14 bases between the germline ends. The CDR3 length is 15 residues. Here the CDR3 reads CASSLQGSLAYGYTF. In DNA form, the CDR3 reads TGCGCCAGCAGCTTGCAGGGCAGCCTCGCCTATGGCTACACCTTC.

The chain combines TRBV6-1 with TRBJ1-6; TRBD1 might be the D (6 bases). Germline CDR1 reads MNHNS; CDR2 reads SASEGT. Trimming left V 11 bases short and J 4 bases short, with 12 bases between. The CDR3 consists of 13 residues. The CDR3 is CAGHREYNSPLHF. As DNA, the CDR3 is TGTGCCGGCCACAGGGAGTATAATTCACCCCTCCACTTT.

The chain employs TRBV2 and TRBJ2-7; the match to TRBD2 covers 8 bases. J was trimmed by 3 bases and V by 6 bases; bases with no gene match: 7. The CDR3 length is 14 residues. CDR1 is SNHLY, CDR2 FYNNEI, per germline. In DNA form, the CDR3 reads TGTGCCAGCAGCCTGGGACTAGGAGGCTACGAGCAGTACTTC. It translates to CASSLGLGGYEQYF.

CDR3 protein: CASSEVGTGNEETQYF. The CDR3 DNA reads TGTGCCAGCAGTGAAGTCGGGACAGGGAATGAAGAGACCCAGTACTTC. The chain couples TRBV6-1 to TRBJ2-5; 9 nucleotides agree with TRBD1. Germline V CDR1 and CDR2: MNHNS, SASEGT. The CDR3 covers 16 residues. Trimming at V came to 1 base and at J to 3 bases, leaving 6 bases not matched to a gene.

In DNA form, the CDR3 reads TGCGCCAGCAGCTTGGGGTTCCCGGGAGTGGCTAATGAGCAGTTCTTC. Translated, it gives CASSLGFPGVANEQFF. The V call is TRBV5-1, the J call TRBJ2-1; weak D call: TRBD2 (6 bases). Germline V gene data show CDR1 as SGHRS and CDR2 as YFSETQ. Trimming stripped 0 bases from V and 7 bases from J, with 17 bases between. This CDR3 has 16 residues.

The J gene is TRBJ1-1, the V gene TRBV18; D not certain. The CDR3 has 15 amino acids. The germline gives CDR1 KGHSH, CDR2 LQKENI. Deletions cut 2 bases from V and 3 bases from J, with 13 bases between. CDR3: CASSPLYSRDTEAFF. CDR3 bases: TGTGCCAGCTCACCATTGTACTCTCGGGACACTGAAGCTTTCTTT.

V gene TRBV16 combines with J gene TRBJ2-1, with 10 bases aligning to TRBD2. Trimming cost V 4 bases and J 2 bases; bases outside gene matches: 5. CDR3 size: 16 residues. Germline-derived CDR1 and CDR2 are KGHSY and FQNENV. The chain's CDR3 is CASSPPTSGAYNEQFF. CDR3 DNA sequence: TGTGCCAGCAGCCCCCCCACTAGCGGGGCCTACAATGAGCAGTTCTTC.

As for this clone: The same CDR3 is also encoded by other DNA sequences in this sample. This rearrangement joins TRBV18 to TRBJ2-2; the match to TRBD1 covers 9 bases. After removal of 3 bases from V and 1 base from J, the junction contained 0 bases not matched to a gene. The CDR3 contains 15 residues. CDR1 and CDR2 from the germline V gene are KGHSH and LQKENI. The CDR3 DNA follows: TGTGCCAGCTCACCGGGACAGGGGAACACCGGGGAGCTGTTTTTT. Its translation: CASSPGQGNTGELFF.

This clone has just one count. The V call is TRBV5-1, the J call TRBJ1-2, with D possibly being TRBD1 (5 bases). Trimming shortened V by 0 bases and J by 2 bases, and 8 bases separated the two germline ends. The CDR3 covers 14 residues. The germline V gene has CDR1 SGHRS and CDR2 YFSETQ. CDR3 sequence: CASSLGGRNYGYTF. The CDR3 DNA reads TGCGCCAGCAGCTTGGGGGGCAGGAACTATGGCTACACCTTC.

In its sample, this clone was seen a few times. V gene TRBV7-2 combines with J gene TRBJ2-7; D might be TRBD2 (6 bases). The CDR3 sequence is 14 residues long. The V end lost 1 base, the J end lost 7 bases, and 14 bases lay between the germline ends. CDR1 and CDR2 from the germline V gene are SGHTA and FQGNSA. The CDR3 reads CASSLGQGGREQYF. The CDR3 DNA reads TGTGCCAGCAGCTTAGGGCAGGGTGGGAGGGAGCAGTACTTC.

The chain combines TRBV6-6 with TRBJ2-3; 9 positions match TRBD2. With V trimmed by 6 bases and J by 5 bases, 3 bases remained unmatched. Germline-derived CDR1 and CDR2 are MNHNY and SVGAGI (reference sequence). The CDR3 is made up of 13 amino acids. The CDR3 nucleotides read TGTGCCAGCAGCCCGCGGGGGGGAGATACGCAGTATTTT. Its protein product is CASSPRGGDTQYF.

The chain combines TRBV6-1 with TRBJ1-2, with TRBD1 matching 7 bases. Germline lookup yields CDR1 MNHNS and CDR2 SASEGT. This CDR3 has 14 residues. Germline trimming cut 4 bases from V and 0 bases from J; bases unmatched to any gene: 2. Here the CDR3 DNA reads TGTGCCAGCAGTGGGGACAGAGCTAACTATGGCTACACCTTC. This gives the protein CASSGDRANYGYTF.

In DNA form, the CDR3 reads TGTGCCAGCAGCGTTCACCCCACTAGCGGGAGGCCCTACAATGAGCAGTTCTTC. It translates to CASSVHPTSGRPYNEQFF. The chain employs TRBV9 and TRBJ2-1; 12 bases agree with TRBD2. Germline V lookup: CDR1 SGDLS, CDR2 YYNGEE. CDR3 size: 18 residues. With V trimmed by 2 bases and J by 2 bases, 8 bases remained unmatched.

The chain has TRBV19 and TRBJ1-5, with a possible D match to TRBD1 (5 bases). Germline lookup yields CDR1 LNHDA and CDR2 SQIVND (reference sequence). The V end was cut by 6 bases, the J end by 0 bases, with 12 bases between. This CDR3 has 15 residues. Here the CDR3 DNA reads TGTGCCAGTAGACCGGACAAGAATAGCAATCAGCCCCAGCATTTT. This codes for CASRPDKNSNQPQHF.

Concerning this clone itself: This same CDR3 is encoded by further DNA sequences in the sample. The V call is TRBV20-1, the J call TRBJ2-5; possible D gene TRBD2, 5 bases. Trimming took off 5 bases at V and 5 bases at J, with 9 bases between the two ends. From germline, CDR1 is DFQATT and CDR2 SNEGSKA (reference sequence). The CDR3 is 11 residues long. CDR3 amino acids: CSARTGETQYF. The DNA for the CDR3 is TGCAGTGCTCGGACGGGGGAGACCCAGTACTTC.